This TCR beta chain originates from a study of CD8+ T cells in alopecia areata. Study-wide context: Administration of oral tofacitinib to treated patients was at 5 to 10 mg twice daily.

General study findings and limits: There were also resident alphabeta T cells of normal skin sequenced in scalp samples.

Isolated RNA was reverse transcribed into cDNA used as the sequencing template. The assay was immunoSEQ multiplex PCR, and TCRdb's table has in-frame clones only and misses some. The profile shows fewer than 250,000 clones, 50% to 60% of them singletons. Germline values: CDR1 GTSNPN, CDR2 SVGIG (reference sequence). The V gene lost 3 bases and the J gene lost 4 bases, with 4 bases spanning the gap. The CDR3 is made up of 11 amino acids. In the case of this clone: Its cognate antigen is unknown.

Lesional scalp tissue (obtained by punch biopsy) and peripheral blood were collected from alopecia areata patients. The starting material was CD4+ T cells sorted from blood, obtained at week 0. The TCR was taken from a human donor with alopecia areata. The chain carries TRBV30 and TRBJ1-3; the D is unclear. CDR3 protein: CAWSPGNTIYF. The CDR3 nucleotides read TGTGCCTGGAGCCCCGGAAACACCATATATTTT. The whole variable domain, filled in from reference TRBV30 and TRBJ1-3, reads SQTIHQWPATLVQPVGSPLSLECTVEGTSNPNLYWYRQAAGRGLQLLFYSVGIGQISSEVPQNLSASRPQDRQFILSSKKLLLSDSGFYLCAWSPGNTIYFGEGSWLTVV.